This entry concerns a single T cell receptor (beta chain). The germline V gene encodes CDR1 SGHNT and CDR2 YYREEE (reference sequence). CDR3 size: 14 residues. The J segment lost 5 bases and the V segment lost 9 bases, leaving 13 bases of the junction unmatched. This sample is drawn from a study of blood T cell repertoires in COVID-19. In the study overall: From T cells, B-cell-depleted T cells, or PBMCs came the material, which was cDNA or gDNA.

Original analysis: Estimates of nucleated cell counts were drawn from the amplification of reference gene primers. Sequenced by immunoSEQ multiplex PCR; TCRdb stores in-frame clones only, minus some. V, J and clone size were drawn from that table, and D and trimming were deduced from the DNA. The sample gives under 300,000 clones, about 88% of which show up once; 0.9% to 1% is in the top ten. The rearrangement uses TRBV5-4 and TRBJ1-2, with 7 positions matching TRBD1. This TCR was recovered from a middle-aged woman who had recovered from COVID-19. The specimen sequenced was peripheral blood. The CDR3 DNA sequence: TGTGCCACCCAACAGGGGCGGGGAACTTATGGCTACACCTTC. It encodes CATQQGRGTYGYTF.